What follows are 26 T cell receptor beta chains derived from one specimen sequenced in a study of cytomegalovirus exposure and HLA in healthy donors. The PCR employed 60 Vbeta primers together with 13 Jbeta primers. This table comes from immunoSEQ multiplex PCR, and its TCRdb copy is limited to in-frame clones, with some not included. The sample gives 150,000 to 200,000 clones, approximately 86% of which show up once; around 0.98% is in the top ten. The material sequenced was PBMCs. Receptor source: a boy aged 2 to 9 in good health and CMV-seronegative.

The J gene is TRBJ2-3, the V gene TRBV6-1; maybe TRBD1 (5 bases). Germline V gene sequence: CDR1 MNHNS, CDR2 SASEGT. This CDR3 contains 17 residues. The V end lost 0 bases, the J end lost 0 bases, and 13 bases lay between the germline ends. CDR3 coding DNA: TGTGCCAGCAGTGAAGCGGCCAGGGCAGTTAGCACAGATACGCAGTATTTT. Its translation is CASSEAARAVSTDTQYF.

This chain uses TRBV18 with TRBJ2-3, with D hard to call. The CDR3 has 13 amino acids. CDR1 and CDR2 from the germline V gene are KGHSH and LQKENI. Trimming took off 2 bases at V and 0 bases at J, with 3 bases between the two ends. Here the CDR3 DNA reads TGTGCCAGCTCACCAGGCAGCACAGATACGCAGTATTTT. It translates to CASSPGSTDTQYF.

The genes are TRBV9 and TRBJ2-3; 13 bases are a match to TRBD2. With 3 bases clipped from V and 0 bases from J, the junction kept 7 bases outside the gene matches. Germline loops: CDR1 SGDLS, CDR2 YYNGEE. The CDR3 totals 18 residues. CDR3 amino acids: CASSGGTSGTTSTDTQYF. For the CDR3, the DNA is TGTGCCAGCAGCGGGGGGACTAGCGGGACTACTAGCACAGATACGCAGTATTTT.

V and J are TRBV18 and TRBJ2-3; 9 bases line up with TRBD2. This CDR3 has 17 amino acids. Trimming took 4 bases from V and 1 from J; bases not matched to a gene: 9. The germline V gene has CDR1 KGHSH and CDR2 LQKENI. The CDR3 loop reads CASSHSSGRIGTDTQYF. Written as DNA, the CDR3 is TGTGCCAGCTCACACAGCAGCGGGAGGATAGGCACAGATACGCAGTATTTT.

CDR3 in amino acids: CASSWRVAGGTDTQYF. For the CDR3, the DNA is TGCGCCAGCAGCTGGAGGGTAGCGGGGGGTACAGATACGCAGTATTTT. The chain has TRBV5-1 and TRBJ2-3; the match to TRBD2 covers 10 bases. CDR1 and CDR2 from the germline V gene are SGHRS and YFSETQ. The CDR3 runs to 16 residues. V gave up 3 bases and J gave up 3 bases; unmatched junction bases: 7.

The gene calls are TRBV5-1 and TRBJ1-2; 7 bases map to TRBD1. The V segment lost 4 bases and the J segment 10 bases; nucleotides outside the gene matches: 10. CDR1 is SGHRS and CDR2 is YFSETQ in the germline V gene. The CDR3 is 13 residues long. CDR3 coding DNA: TGCGCCAGCAGCCCAGGGACAGAGCAATCCTACACCTTC. It is translated as CASSPGTEQSYTF.

The chain is built from TRBV27 and TRBJ1-1, with 12 bases lining up with TRBD1. From germline, CDR1 is MNHEY and CDR2 SMNVEV (reference sequence). Trimming took 8 bases from V and 3 from J; bases not matched to a gene: 4. The CDR3 sequence is 14 residues long. CDR3 loop: CASCRDRGHTEAFF. The CDR3 DNA reads as TGTGCCAGCTGCCGGGACAGGGGGCACACTGAAGCTTTCTTT.

J is TRBJ1-2 and V is TRBV11-2, with D possibly being TRBD1 (5 bases). This CDR3 spans 16 amino acids. V dropped 5 bases and J dropped 0 bases, with 16 bases sitting between them. Germline CDR1 reads SGHAT; CDR2 reads FQNNGV. The CDR3 sequence: CASSLSDWDSNYGYTF. CDR3 in DNA: TGTGCCAGCAGCCTCTCGGACTGGGACTCTAACTATGGCTACACCTTC.

The chain combines TRBV18 with TRBJ2-2; tentatively, D is TRBD1 (7 bases). The germline V gene encodes CDR1 KGHSH and CDR2 LQKENI. The CDR3 has 16 amino acids. V lost 4 bases to trimming and J lost 5 bases, with 17 bases between them. CDR3 sequence: CASSLEVAGGTGELFF. CDR3 coding DNA: TGTGCCAGCTCACTAGAAGTCGCAGGGGGGACCGGGGAGCTGTTTTTT.

The chain employs TRBV9 and TRBJ2-3, with D unresolved. V lost 1 base, J lost 0 bases, and 12 bases lay in between. The CDR3 contains 16 residues. The germline gives CDR1 SGDLS, CDR2 YYNGEE. Here the CDR3 reads CASSVHEVPSTDTQYF. CDR3 DNA: TGTGCCAGCAGCGTACATGAGGTACCTAGCACAGATACGCAGTATTTT.

This rearrangement joins TRBV7-2 to TRBJ2-6; no firm D call. The ends were cut back, 1 base at V and 0 bases at J, with 4 bases in the middle. Germline V lookup: CDR1 SGHTA, CDR2 FQGNSA. The CDR3 consists of 15 residues. The CDR3 bases are TGTGCCAGCAGCTTAGGAGGCTCTGGGGCCAACGTCCTGACTTTC. Translation gives CASSLGGSGANVLTF.

The CDR3 sequence is CASRSAPGQSSEELFF. The CDR3 DNA follows: TGTGCCAGCAGGTCAGCCCCGGGACAGTCCAGTGAGGAGCTGTTTTTT. The chain uses TRBV7-8 and TRBJ2-2, with 7 bases aligning to TRBD1. J lost 10 bases, V lost 6 bases, and 17 bases had no gene match. The CDR3 totals 16 residues. The germline gives CDR1 SGHVS, CDR2 FQNEAQ.

The V and J genes are TRBV5-4 and TRBJ2-7, with 7 bases that match TRBD1. This CDR3 region has 15 residues. With 4 bases clipped from V and 3 bases from J, the junction kept 10 bases outside the gene matches. Germline values: CDR1 SGHNT, CDR2 YYREEE (reference sequence). The DNA for the CDR3 is TGTGCCAGCAGCCCCCAACAGGGGATGGTCTACGAGCAGTACTTC. Translated, it gives CASSPQQGMVYEQYF.

The J gene is TRBJ1-5, the V gene TRBV6-1, with 9 bases identical to TRBD1. With 4 bases clipped from V and 4 bases from J, the junction kept 8 bases outside the gene matches. Germline assignment: CDR1 MNHNS and CDR2 SASEGT. There are 16 residues in the CDR3. CDR3 region: CASSGQGVGINQPQHF. The CDR3 region has the DNA TGTGCCAGCAGTGGACAGGGGGTCGGGATAAATCAGCCCCAGCATTTT.

V and J are TRBV6-6 and TRBJ1-2; D remains ambiguous. The CDR3 length is 13 residues. Germline loops: CDR1 MNHNY, CDR2 SVGAGI (reference sequence). V dropped 3 bases and J dropped 0 bases, with 5 bases sitting between them. DNA of the CDR3: TGTGCCAGCAGTTATAGAACTAACTATGGCTACACCTTC. This translates into CASSYRTNYGYTF.

The V and J genes are TRBV28 and TRBJ1-5; no firm D call. The V gene lost 3 bases and the J gene lost 4 bases, with 16 bases spanning the gap. The germline gives CDR1 MDHEN, CDR2 SYDVKM. The CDR3 has 16 residues. The CDR3, as DNA: TGTGCCAGCAGTTTGGAGGGTCGGGGTTCAAATCAGCCCCAGCATTTT. Translation gives CASSLEGRGSNQPQHF.

This clone appeared once. Within the sample, other DNA sequences also encode this same CDR3. The V gene is TRBV4-2, the J gene TRBJ2-3; TRBD2 matches 8 bases. This CDR3 region has 16 residues. Germline V gene sequence: CDR1 LGHNA, CDR2 YNFKEQ. With V trimmed by 1 base and J by 2 bases, 5 bases remained unmatched. For the CDR3, the DNA is TGTGCCAGCAGCCAAGTGGCGGGGGGACCCACAGATACGCAGTATTTT. Translated, it gives CASSQVAGGPTDTQYF.

J is TRBJ2-3 and V is TRBV6-5; D remains ambiguous. The V gene lost 7 bases and the J gene lost 0 bases, with 11 bases spanning the gap. The CDR3 contains 14 residues. Germline-derived CDR1 and CDR2 are MNHEY and SVGAGI. The chain's CDR3 is CASKSNPSTDTQYF. CDR3 DNA sequence: TGTGCCAGCAAAAGCAACCCTAGCACAGATACGCAGTATTTT.

This chain joins TRBV2 and TRBJ1-5; 7 bases fit TRBD1. This CDR3 spans 17 amino acids. The V segment lost 2 bases and the J segment 11 bases; nucleotides outside the gene matches: 18. Germline assignment: CDR1 SNHLY and CDR2 FYNNEI. The CDR3 bases are TGTGCCAGCAGTGAAAAGGTCACAGGGACAGCGGGTGGAGCCCAGCATTTT. Translated: CASSEKVTGTAGGAQHF. Filled out from reference TRBV2 and TRBJ1-5, the complete variable domain reads EPEVTQTPSHQVTQMGQEVILRCVPISNHLYFYWYRQILGQKVEFLVSFYNNEISEKSEIFDDQFSVERPDGSNFTLKIRSTKLEDSAMYFCASSEKVTGTAGGAQHFGDGTRLSIL.

This clone was detected only a few times. The chain employs TRBV5-4 and TRBJ1-3; D is unclear. Germline CDR1 is SGHNT and CDR2 is YYREEE (reference sequence). Trimming removed 4 bases from V and 0 bases from J, with 11 bases in between. CDR3 length equals 15 residues. CDR3 loop: CASSLGLNSGNTIYF. The CDR3, as DNA: TGTGCCAGCAGCCTTGGACTGAACTCTGGAAACACCATATATTTT.

V is TRBV7-9 and J is TRBJ2-3; D is perhaps TRBD1 (6 bases). The germline V gene encodes CDR1 SEHNR and CDR2 FQNEAQ (reference sequence). The CDR3 totals 14 residues. V dropped 5 bases and J dropped 1 base, with 10 bases sitting between them. CDR3 residues: CASSPRQGTDTQYF. For the CDR3, the DNA is TGTGCCAGCAGCCCCAGACAGGGCACAGATACGCAGTATTTT.

V gene TRBV11-2 combines with J gene TRBJ2-7; D uncertain. The V and J ends lost 5 bases and 3 bases respectively, with 8 bases between them. Looked up from germline, CDR1 is SGHAT and CDR2 is FQNNGV. This CDR3 is built from 12 residues. CDR3 amino acids: CASSPRSYEQYF. In DNA, the CDR3 is TGTGCCAGCAGCCCTCGGAGCTACGAGCAGTACTTC.

The J gene is TRBJ2-1, the V gene TRBV19, with 10 positions matching TRBD2. Germline V gene data show CDR1 as LNHDA and CDR2 as SQIVND (reference sequence). Trimming cost V 5 bases and J 7 bases; bases outside gene matches: 8. CDR3 length: 15 amino acids. In nucleotides, the CDR3 is TGTGCCAGTAGTTGGTTAGCGGGGGGCATAAATGAGCAGTTCTTC. Translated: CASSWLAGGINEQFF.

This chain joins TRBV29-1 and TRBJ2-3; D remains ambiguous. This CDR3 has 12 amino acids. Germline values: CDR1 SQVTM, CDR2 ANQGSEA. The V and J ends lost 3 bases and 2 bases respectively, with 6 bases between them. The CDR3 DNA is TGCAGCGTTGAGCCTACCACAGATACGCAGTATTTT. Its protein product is CSVEPTTDTQYF.

The chain uses TRBV5-5 and TRBJ2-1; TRBD1 is a possible D gene (5 bases). V lost 2 bases and J lost 14, with 11 bases in between. The CDR3 extends over 11 amino acids. Per germline, CDR1 SGHKS and CDR2 YYEKEE (reference sequence). CDR3 loop: CASSLQVKEFF. CDR3 sequence (DNA): TGTGCCAGCAGCTTACAGGTTAAGGAGTTCTTC.

The chain couples TRBV14 to TRBJ1-1; D remains unclear. CDR1 is SGHDN, CDR2 FVKESK, per germline. Trimming took off 4 bases at V and 8 bases at J, with 11 bases between the two ends. The CDR3 spans 12 residues. In nucleotides, the CDR3 is TGTGCCAGCAGCCGCCGTTTTGCGGAAGCTTTCTTT. Its translation: CASSRRFAEAFF.